The 29 T cell receptor beta chains below come from one sample, sequenced in a study of ipilimumab plus nivolumab after autologous stem cell transplantation. The protocol was immunoSEQ multiplex PCR, while the TCRdb copy is restricted to in-frame clones and leaves out a portion. The data show approximately 80,000 clones, 75% to 85% seen once. Sequencing used PBMCs, obtained in a trial of ipilimumab plus nivolumab as post-transplant consolidation. Receptor source: a male donor with diffuse large B-cell lymphoma.

V usage is TRBV29-1 and J usage is TRBJ2-5; 9 bases are a match to TRBD2. V shed 3 bases and J 9 bases; nucleotides not matched to a gene: 14. The CDR3 is 15 residues long. Germline V gene lookup returns CDR1 SQVTM and CDR2 ANQGSEA. The CDR3 DNA reads TGCAGCGTTGATGGAACAGCGGGGGGTTCGAAGTCCCAGTACTTC. Its protein product is CSVDGTAGGSKSQYF. The full variable domain, with the rest looked up from reference TRBV29-1 and TRBJ2-5, is SAVISQKPSRDICQRGTSLTIQCQVDSQVTMMFWYRQQPGQSLTLIATANQGSEATYESGFVIDKFPISRPNLTFSTLTVSNMSPEDSSIYLCSVDGTAGGSKSQYFGPGTRLLVL.

The chain recombines TRBV11-2 with TRBJ2-5; the match to TRBD1 covers 9 bases. V shed 6 bases, J shed 4 bases, and the junction held 9 bases outside the gene matches. The CDR3 is 15 residues long. Looked up from germline, CDR1 is SGHAT and CDR2 is FQNNGV. The DNA of the CDR3 is TGTGCCAGCAGTACAGGGGGCGCTTCGGGAGAGACCCAGTACTTC. This sequence encodes CASSTGGASGETQYF.

The genes are TRBV10-3 and TRBJ2-4, with D tentatively TRBD1 (7 bases). Trimming removed 8 bases at V and 2 bases at J, with 16 bases between. This CDR3 is built from 15 residues. Germline-derived CDR1 and CDR2 are ENHRY and SYGVKD. The CDR3 here is CAISEGALTKNIQYF. The DNA for the CDR3 is TGTGCCATCTCGGAGGGGGCATTAACCAAAAACATTCAGTACTTC.

This clone appeared a single time. This chain's CDR3 is CASSYRDRGWEQYF. CDR3 nucleotides: TGTGCCAGCAGTTACCGGGACAGGGGTTGGGAGCAGTACTTC. The rearrangement links TRBV6-5 to TRBJ2-7; 10 bases line up with TRBD1. With V trimmed by 2 bases and J by 7 bases, 5 bases remained unmatched. This CDR3 region has 14 residues. Per germline, CDR1 MNHEY and CDR2 SVGAGI.

This chain links TRBV6-1 with TRBJ2-1; 8 bases are a match to TRBD1. The CDR3 covers 16 residues. V was clipped by 1 base and J by 2 bases; unmatched bases: 4. The germline V gene has CDR1 MNHNS and CDR2 SASEGT. CDR3 protein: CASSEDRGYPYNEQFF. CDR3 sequence (DNA): TGTGCCAGCAGTGAAGACAGGGGGTACCCCTACAATGAGCAGTTCTTC.

The rearrangement uses TRBV6-6 and TRBJ2-3; tentatively, D is TRBD2 (6 bases). Germline V gives CDR1 MNHNY, CDR2 SVGAGI (reference sequence). This CDR3 comprises 15 residues. The V end lost 4 bases, the J end lost 0 bases, and 11 bases lay between the germline ends. DNA of the CDR3: TGTGCCAGCAGTTTTCGCGGGACTAGCACAGATACGCAGTATTTT. It yields the protein CASSFRGTSTDTQYF.

The chain joins TRBV30 to TRBJ2-2; D call uncertain. Trimming removed 3 bases from V and 1 base from J, with 6 bases in between. The CDR3 contains 13 residues. Germline values: CDR1 GTSNPN, CDR2 SVGIG (reference sequence). The DNA for the CDR3 is TGTGCCTGGAGAAGGTGGAACACCGGGGAGCTGTTTTTT. It specifies CAWRRWNTGELFF.

J is TRBJ2-5 and V is TRBV6-5; no reliable D call. V gave up 0 bases and J gave up 4 bases, with 12 bases separating them. Germline lookup yields CDR1 MNHEY and CDR2 SVGAGI. The CDR3 is made up of 15 amino acids. CDR3 nucleotide sequence: TGTGCCAGCAGTTACTCCGAATCCCACGGAGAGACCCAGTACTTC. Protein: CASSYSESHGETQYF.

This chain uses TRBV5-5 with TRBJ2-5; tentative D call: TRBD2 (6 bases). This CDR3 comprises 15 residues. V was clipped by 3 bases and J by 4 bases, with 16 bases between them. Germline loops: CDR1 SGHKS, CDR2 YYEKEE (reference sequence). DNA for the CDR3: TGTGCCAGCAGCTCTAGTCGGGGGAAAACAGAGACCCAGTACTTC. Amino acid sequence: CASSSSRGKTETQYF. Complete variable domain (other parts from reference TRBV5-5 and TRBJ2-5): DAGVTQSPTHLIKTRGQQVTLRCSPISGHKSVSWYQQVLGQGPQFIFQYYEKEERGRGNFPDRFSARQFPNYSSELNVNALLLGDSALYLCASSSSRGKTETQYFGPGTRLLVL.

Only a few counts were recorded for this clone. V usage is TRBV27 and J usage is TRBJ1-2; D might be TRBD1 (5 bases). V dropped 4 bases and J dropped 4 bases, with 22 bases sitting between them. CDR1 is MNHEY and CDR2 is SMNVEV in the germline V gene (reference sequence). The CDR3 contains 17 residues. CDR3 sequence: CASSSTPTFQGIYGYTF. CDR3 in DNA: TGTGCCAGCAGTTCAACCCCCACCTTCCAGGGTATCTATGGCTACACCTTC.

This clone is a singleton in its sample. The chain has TRBV18 and TRBJ1-1, with TRBD1 as a possible D gene (6 bases). The V end lost 2 bases, the J end lost 3 bases, and 7 bases lay between the germline ends. The CDR3 runs to 13 residues. Germline-derived CDR1 and CDR2 are KGHSH and LQKENI. The CDR3 DNA follows: TGTGCCAGCTCACCAGGGGGCGACACTGAAGCTTTCTTT. It encodes CASSPGGDTEAFF.

The J gene is TRBJ1-1, the V gene TRBV27; D unresolved. Germline lookup yields CDR1 MNHEY and CDR2 SMNVEV (reference sequence). V shed 4 bases and J shed 5 bases, with 11 bases lying between them. This CDR3 comprises 13 residues. This CDR3 reads CASSYTIRTEAFF. The CDR3 DNA reads TGTGCCAGCAGTTATACTATACGGACTGAAGCTTTCTTT.

The V gene is TRBV19, the J gene TRBJ1-2; D ambiguous. The CDR3 totals 16 residues. Germline lookup yields CDR1 LNHDA and CDR2 SQIVND (reference sequence). V was clipped by 6 bases and J by 8 bases, with 25 bases between them. The CDR3: CASRSALAVVVGGYTF. For the CDR3, the DNA is TGTGCCAGTAGAAGTGCGCTGGCGGTGGTGGTAGGCGGCTACACCTTC.

This clone showed up just once. This rearrangement joins TRBV5-4 to TRBJ2-3; TRBD2 agrees at 8 bases. Germline V lookup: CDR1 SGHNT, CDR2 YYREEE (reference sequence). This CDR3 has 17 residues. With 5 bases clipped from V and 4 bases from J, the junction kept 15 bases outside the gene matches. CDR3 amino acids: CASSLNSGTRRPDTQYF. CDR3 nucleotide sequence: TGTGCCAGCAGTTTAAACTCCGGGACTAGAAGGCCAGATACGCAGTATTTT.

The chain uses TRBV5-6 and TRBJ1-2, with TRBD1 matching over 7 bases. This CDR3 comprises 16 residues. The germline V gene encodes CDR1 SGHDT and CDR2 YYEEEE. After removal of 1 base from V and 0 bases from J, the junction contained 6 bases not matched to a gene. CDR3 sequence reads: CASSLPPGQPNYGYTF. The CDR3 bases are TGTGCCAGCAGCTTGCCGCCGGGACAGCCTAACTATGGCTACACCTTC.

CDR3 loop: CASSLPGYGYTF. CDR3 sequence (DNA): TGTGCCAGCAGCCTCCCGGGGTATGGCTACACCTTC. The chain carries TRBV7-9 and TRBJ1-2; D is uncertain. In germline, CDR1 is SEHNR, CDR2 FQNEAQ (reference sequence). The CDR3 runs to 12 residues. Deletions cut 5 bases from V and 5 bases from J, with 9 bases between.

The V gene is TRBV7-8, the J gene TRBJ2-3, with 15 bases lining up with TRBD2. Trimming at V came to 5 bases and at J to 4 bases, leaving 19 bases not matched to a gene. Germline CDR1 is SGHVS and CDR2 is FQNEAQ. The CDR3 loop spans 21 amino acids. The CDR3 loop reads CASSPYDRVRTSGGAPDTQYF. DNA of the CDR3: TGTGCCAGCAGCCCCTACGACAGGGTTAGGACTAGCGGGGGGGCCCCAGATACGCAGTATTTT.

The chain has TRBV9 and TRBJ1-2; TRBD1 matches at 8 bases. CDR3 size: 16 residues. Germline V CDR1 and CDR2: SGDLS, YYNGEE. J gave up 8 bases and V 2 bases, and 14 bases lay outside the gene matches. The CDR3 reads CASSVGTGPYPGGYTF. CDR3 sequence (DNA): TGTGCCAGCAGCGTCGGGACAGGACCCTATCCGGGGGGCTACACCTTC.

The chain carries TRBV10-3 and TRBJ1-6, with 8 nucleotides matching TRBD1. The CDR3 spans 15 residues. Trimming cost V 2 bases and J 7 bases; bases outside gene matches: 4. From germline, CDR1 is ENHRY and CDR2 SYGVKD. As DNA, the CDR3 is TGTGCCATCAGTGAGGGACAGGGTGGGAATTCACCCCTCCACTTT. Translated: CAISEGQGGNSPLHF.

This clone has more than one count but fewer than ten. The gene calls are TRBV10-1 and TRBJ1-2; D unclear. Germline V CDR1 and CDR2: WNHNN, SYGVQD (reference sequence). The CDR3 loop spans 13 amino acids. Trimming left V 8 bases short and J 8 bases short, with 18 bases between. This CDR3 is CASGEGKIRGYTF. CDR3 DNA: TGCGCCAGCGGGGAAGGGAAGATTCGGGGCTACACCTTC.

CDR3 DNA sequence: TGCGCCAGCAGTGAAGGGTGGACAGATACGCAGTATTTT. Its translation: CASSEGWTDTQYF. The chain combines TRBV5-1 with TRBJ2-3; unclear D gene. Per the germline V gene, CDR1 is SGHRS and CDR2 is YFSETQ. This CDR3 is 13 amino acids long. The V end lost 5 bases, the J end lost 3 bases, and 10 bases lay between the germline ends.

V usage is TRBV5-4 and J usage is TRBJ1-4; 10 bases align to TRBD1. CDR1 SGHNT and CDR2 YYREEE come from the germline V gene (reference sequence). The CDR3 is made up of 15 amino acids. Trimming took 3 bases from V and 8 from J; bases not matched to a gene: 7. CDR3 protein: CASSYRGTGVEKLFF. In nucleotides, the CDR3 is TGTGCCAGCAGCTACAGAGGGACAGGGGTGGAAAAACTGTTTTTT.

The chain is built from TRBV6-1 and TRBJ1-1; 8 nucleotides align to TRBD1. The V gene end was trimmed by 3 bases and the J gene end by 5 bases; junction bases not matched to a gene: 17. Per germline, CDR1 MNHNS and CDR2 SASEGT. This CDR3 has 18 amino acids. The CDR3 sequence: CASSERSRGLRGGTEAFF. CDR3 nucleotide sequence: TGTGCCAGCAGTGAGAGATCCAGGGGGCTGAGGGGAGGAACTGAAGCTTTCTTT.

The chain couples TRBV10-3 to TRBJ2-5; D perhaps matches TRBD2 (6 bases). From germline, CDR1 is ENHRY and CDR2 SYGVKD. Trimming shortened V by 9 bases and J by 0 bases, and 20 bases separated the two germline ends. CDR3 size: 16 residues. The CDR3 nucleotides are TGTGCCATAACCAACCTTGGCGGGGTGTACCAAGAGACCCAGTACTTC. It yields the protein CAITNLGGVYQETQYF.

This rearrangement joins TRBV7-2 to TRBJ1-1, with a possible D match to TRBD1 (5 bases). This CDR3 region has 15 residues. Per the germline V gene, CDR1 is SGHTA and CDR2 is FQGNSA. With 1 base removed from V and 4 bases from J, the gap between germline ends came to 13 bases. The CDR3 here is CASSLEAGRGTEAFF. In nucleotides, the CDR3 is TGTGCCAGCAGCTTAGAGGCAGGGAGGGGCACTGAAGCTTTCTTT.

The chain combines TRBV5-1 with TRBJ2-1, with 8 nucleotides matching TRBD1. Looked up from germline, CDR1 is SGHRS and CDR2 is YFSETQ. This CDR3 has 16 amino acids. Trimming cost V 3 bases and J 8 bases; bases outside gene matches: 13. The DNA of the CDR3 is TGCGCCAGCAGCTCGACGGGTGACAGGGGTCGCGATGAGCAGTTCTTC. Translation gives CASSSTGDRGRDEQFF.

This rearrangement joins TRBV27 to TRBJ1-2; D unclear. The CDR3 runs 15 residues. Looked up from germline, CDR1 is MNHEY and CDR2 is SMNVEV (reference sequence). Trimming removed 5 bases from V and 1 base from J, with 14 bases in between. CDR3: CASSPRGRDNYGYTF. The CDR3 DNA follows: TGTGCCAGCAGTCCAAGAGGCCGAGATAACTATGGCTACACCTTC.

The J gene is TRBJ1-6, the V gene TRBV7-3, with D perhaps TRBD1 (6 bases). The CDR3 spans 14 residues. The germline gives CDR1 SGHTA, CDR2 FQGTGA. Trimming stripped 4 bases from V and 6 bases from J, with 10 bases between. CDR3 DNA sequence: TGTGCCAGCAGCTCTAAGGGGGGTAATTCACCCCTCCACTTT. This encodes CASSSKGGNSPLHF.

As DNA, the CDR3 is TGTGCCTGGAGTACAATTCGGACAGGCCCTGGCACCTTC. Translated: CAWSTIRTGPGTF. The chain carries TRBV30 and TRBJ1-2; 7 positions match TRBD1. This CDR3 has 13 amino acids. V shed 2 bases and J 13 bases; nucleotides not matched to a gene: 13. The germline V gene has CDR1 GTSNPN and CDR2 SVGIG (reference sequence). The variable domain in full, with the rest retrieved from reference TRBV30 and TRBJ1-2, is SQTIHQWPATLVQPVGSPLSLECTVEGTSNPNLYWYRQAAGRGLQLLFYSVGIGQISSEVPQNLSASRPQDRQFILSSKKLLLSDSGFYLCAWSTIRTGPGTFGSGTRLTVV.